Listed here are 3 T cell receptor beta chains from one sample, sequenced in a study of cytomegalovirus exposure and HLA in healthy donors. The method was immunoSEQ multiplex PCR; TCRdb's version includes in-frame clones alone and lacks a portion of them. Counted here are under 130,000 clones, about 86% occurring once; the ten biggest clones make up approximately 4%. Sequences were obtained from PBMCs. These receptors were collected from a woman aged 18-29 years in good health and CMV-seropositive.

The genes are TRBV9 and TRBJ2-3; D perhaps matches TRBD1 (7 bases). Germline V CDR1 and CDR2: SGDLS, YYNGEE. CDR3 size: 16 residues. Trimming removed 2 bases from V and 8 bases from J, with 21 bases in between. CDR3 sequence (DNA): TGTGCCAGCAGCGTCCGACAGGGATACGGGGGAGGTACGCAGTATTTT. Its protein is CASSVRQGYGGGTQYF.

The J gene is TRBJ2-2, the V gene TRBV5-3, with 9 bases fitting TRBD2. TRBV5-3 is annotated as an ORF whose role is uncertain. This CDR3 contains 17 residues. Germline trimming cut 2 bases from V and 2 bases from J; bases unmatched to any gene: 7. The CDR3 protein is CARSFRASGENTGELFF. The CDR3, as DNA: TGTGCCAGAAGCTTTAGGGCTAGCGGGGAAAACACCGGGGAGCTGTTTTTT.

The chain joins TRBV6-6 to TRBJ1-2; D perhaps matches TRBD1 (5 bases). The V end was cut by 7 bases, the J end by 3 bases, with 21 bases between. The germline CDR1 and CDR2 sequences are MNHNY and SVGAGI (reference sequence). The CDR3 runs 16 residues. This CDR3 reads CASKNEGTGGDYGYTF. The DNA for the CDR3 is TGTGCCAGCAAGAACGAGGGAACCGGGGGGGACTATGGCTACACCTTC.